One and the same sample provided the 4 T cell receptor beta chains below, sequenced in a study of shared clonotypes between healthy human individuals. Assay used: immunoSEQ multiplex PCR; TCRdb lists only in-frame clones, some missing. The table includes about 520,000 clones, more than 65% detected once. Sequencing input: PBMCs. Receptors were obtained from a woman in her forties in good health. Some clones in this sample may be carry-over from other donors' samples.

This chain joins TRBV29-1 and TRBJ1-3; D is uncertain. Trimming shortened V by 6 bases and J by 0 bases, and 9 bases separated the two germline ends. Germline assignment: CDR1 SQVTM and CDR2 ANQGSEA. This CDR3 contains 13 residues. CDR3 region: CSVVQSSGNTIYF. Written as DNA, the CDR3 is TGCAGCGTAGTTCAGAGCTCTGGAAACACCATATATTTT.

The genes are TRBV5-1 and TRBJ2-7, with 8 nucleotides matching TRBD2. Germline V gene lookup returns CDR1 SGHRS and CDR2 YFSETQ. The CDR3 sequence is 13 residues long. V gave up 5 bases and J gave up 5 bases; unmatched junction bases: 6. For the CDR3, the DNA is TGCGCCAGCAGGGAGCGGGAGACGGACGAGCAGTACTTC. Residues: CASRERETDEQYF.

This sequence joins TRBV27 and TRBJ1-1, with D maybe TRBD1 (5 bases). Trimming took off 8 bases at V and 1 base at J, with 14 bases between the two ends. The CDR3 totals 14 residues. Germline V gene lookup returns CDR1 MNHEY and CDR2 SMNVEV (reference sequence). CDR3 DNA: TGTGCCAGCCCCGAGTGGGGGGGGAACACTGAAGCTTTCTTT. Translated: CASPEWGGNTEAFF.

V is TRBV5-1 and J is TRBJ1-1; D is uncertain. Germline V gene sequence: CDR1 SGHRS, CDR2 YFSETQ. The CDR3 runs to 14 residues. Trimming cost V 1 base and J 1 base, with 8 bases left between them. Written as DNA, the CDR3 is TGCGCCAGCAGCTTGCGGCTGGGGAACACTGAAGCTTTCTTT. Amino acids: CASSLRLGNTEAFF.